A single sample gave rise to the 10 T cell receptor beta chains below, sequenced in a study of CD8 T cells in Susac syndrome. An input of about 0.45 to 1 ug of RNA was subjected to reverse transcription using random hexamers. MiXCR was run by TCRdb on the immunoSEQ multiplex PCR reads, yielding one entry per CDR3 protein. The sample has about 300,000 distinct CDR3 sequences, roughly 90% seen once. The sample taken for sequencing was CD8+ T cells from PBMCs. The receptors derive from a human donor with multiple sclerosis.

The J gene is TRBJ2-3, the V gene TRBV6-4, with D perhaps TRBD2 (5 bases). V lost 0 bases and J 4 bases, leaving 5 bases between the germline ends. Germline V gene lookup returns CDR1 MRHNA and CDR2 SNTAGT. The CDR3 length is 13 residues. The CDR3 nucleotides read TGTGCCAGCAGTGACTCGGAGGCAGATACGCAGTATTTT. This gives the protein CASSDSEADTQYF.

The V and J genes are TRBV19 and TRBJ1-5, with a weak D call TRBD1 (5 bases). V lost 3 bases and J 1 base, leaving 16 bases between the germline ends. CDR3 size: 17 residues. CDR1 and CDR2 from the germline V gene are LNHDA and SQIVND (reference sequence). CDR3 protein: CASSIGSRGISNQPQHF. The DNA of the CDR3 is TGTGCCAGTAGTATTGGATCGAGGGGCATCAGCAATCAGCCCCAGCATTTT.

In DNA, the CDR3 is TGCAGCGTTAGGTTGGACAGTCCGAACACCGGGGAGCTGTTTTTT. Protein: CSVRLDSPNTGELFF. This chain uses TRBV29-1 with TRBJ2-2, with TRBD1 as a possible D gene (6 bases). Trimming pared 5 bases from V and 0 bases from J, leaving 13 bases between. The CDR3 spans 15 residues. The germline V gene encodes CDR1 SQVTM and CDR2 ANQGSEA.

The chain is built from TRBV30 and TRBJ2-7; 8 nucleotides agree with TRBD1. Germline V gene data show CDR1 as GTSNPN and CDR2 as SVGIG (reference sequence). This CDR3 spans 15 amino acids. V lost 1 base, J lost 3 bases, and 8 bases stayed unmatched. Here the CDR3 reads CAWSAGTGEFYEQYF. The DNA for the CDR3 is TGTGCCTGGAGTGCTGGGACAGGAGAGTTCTACGAGCAGTACTTC.

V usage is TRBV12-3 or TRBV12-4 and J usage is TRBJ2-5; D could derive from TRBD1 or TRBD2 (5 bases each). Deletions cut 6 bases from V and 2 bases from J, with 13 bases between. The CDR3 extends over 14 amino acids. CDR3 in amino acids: CASRGRDGQETQYF. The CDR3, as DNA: TGTGCCAGCAGAGGCCGGGACGGTCAAGAGACCCAGTACTTC.

DNA for the CDR3: TGTGCCTGGAGCAAGCCTCGGGACAAGCCACAAGAGACCCAGTACTTC. Translated: CAWSKPRDKPQETQYF. The chain uses TRBV30 and TRBJ2-5; a possible D gene is TRBD1 (6 bases). The length of the CDR3 is 16 residues. V was clipped by 3 bases and J by 2 bases, with 19 bases between them. Per germline, CDR1 GTSNPN and CDR2 SVGIG (reference sequence).

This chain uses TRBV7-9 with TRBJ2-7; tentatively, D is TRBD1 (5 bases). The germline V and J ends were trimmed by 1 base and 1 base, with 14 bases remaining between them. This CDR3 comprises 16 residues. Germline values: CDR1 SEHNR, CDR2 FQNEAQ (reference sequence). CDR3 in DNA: TGTGCCAGCAGCTTAGTGGCAGGGATGAAATCCTACGAGCAGTACTTC. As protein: CASSLVAGMKSYEQYF.

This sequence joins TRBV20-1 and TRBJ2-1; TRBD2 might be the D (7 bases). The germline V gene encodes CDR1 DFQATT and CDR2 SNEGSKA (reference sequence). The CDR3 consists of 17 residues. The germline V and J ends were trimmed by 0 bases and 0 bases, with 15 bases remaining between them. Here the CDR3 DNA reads TGCAGTGCTAGAGATAGGGGGGAGGGACCCTCCTACAATGAGCAGTTCTTC. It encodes CSARDRGEGPSYNEQFF.

The CDR3 nucleotides read TGTGCCATCAGTGAGTCGAGTCGTTCCGGGACAGCGAGCGTTGGGGAGCAGTTCTTC. Its translation is CAISESSRSGTASVGEQFF. The gene calls are TRBV10-3 and TRBJ2-1; 7 bases fit TRBD1. The CDR3 sequence is 19 residues long. The ends lost 0 bases at V and 10 bases at J; junction bases unmatched: 21. Germline V gives CDR1 ENHRY, CDR2 SYGVKD.

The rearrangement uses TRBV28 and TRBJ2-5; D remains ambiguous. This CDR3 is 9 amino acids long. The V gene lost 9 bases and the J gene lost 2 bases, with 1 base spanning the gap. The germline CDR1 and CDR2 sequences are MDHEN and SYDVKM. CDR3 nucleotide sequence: TGTGCCAGTCAAGAGACCCAGTACTTC. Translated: CASQETQYF.